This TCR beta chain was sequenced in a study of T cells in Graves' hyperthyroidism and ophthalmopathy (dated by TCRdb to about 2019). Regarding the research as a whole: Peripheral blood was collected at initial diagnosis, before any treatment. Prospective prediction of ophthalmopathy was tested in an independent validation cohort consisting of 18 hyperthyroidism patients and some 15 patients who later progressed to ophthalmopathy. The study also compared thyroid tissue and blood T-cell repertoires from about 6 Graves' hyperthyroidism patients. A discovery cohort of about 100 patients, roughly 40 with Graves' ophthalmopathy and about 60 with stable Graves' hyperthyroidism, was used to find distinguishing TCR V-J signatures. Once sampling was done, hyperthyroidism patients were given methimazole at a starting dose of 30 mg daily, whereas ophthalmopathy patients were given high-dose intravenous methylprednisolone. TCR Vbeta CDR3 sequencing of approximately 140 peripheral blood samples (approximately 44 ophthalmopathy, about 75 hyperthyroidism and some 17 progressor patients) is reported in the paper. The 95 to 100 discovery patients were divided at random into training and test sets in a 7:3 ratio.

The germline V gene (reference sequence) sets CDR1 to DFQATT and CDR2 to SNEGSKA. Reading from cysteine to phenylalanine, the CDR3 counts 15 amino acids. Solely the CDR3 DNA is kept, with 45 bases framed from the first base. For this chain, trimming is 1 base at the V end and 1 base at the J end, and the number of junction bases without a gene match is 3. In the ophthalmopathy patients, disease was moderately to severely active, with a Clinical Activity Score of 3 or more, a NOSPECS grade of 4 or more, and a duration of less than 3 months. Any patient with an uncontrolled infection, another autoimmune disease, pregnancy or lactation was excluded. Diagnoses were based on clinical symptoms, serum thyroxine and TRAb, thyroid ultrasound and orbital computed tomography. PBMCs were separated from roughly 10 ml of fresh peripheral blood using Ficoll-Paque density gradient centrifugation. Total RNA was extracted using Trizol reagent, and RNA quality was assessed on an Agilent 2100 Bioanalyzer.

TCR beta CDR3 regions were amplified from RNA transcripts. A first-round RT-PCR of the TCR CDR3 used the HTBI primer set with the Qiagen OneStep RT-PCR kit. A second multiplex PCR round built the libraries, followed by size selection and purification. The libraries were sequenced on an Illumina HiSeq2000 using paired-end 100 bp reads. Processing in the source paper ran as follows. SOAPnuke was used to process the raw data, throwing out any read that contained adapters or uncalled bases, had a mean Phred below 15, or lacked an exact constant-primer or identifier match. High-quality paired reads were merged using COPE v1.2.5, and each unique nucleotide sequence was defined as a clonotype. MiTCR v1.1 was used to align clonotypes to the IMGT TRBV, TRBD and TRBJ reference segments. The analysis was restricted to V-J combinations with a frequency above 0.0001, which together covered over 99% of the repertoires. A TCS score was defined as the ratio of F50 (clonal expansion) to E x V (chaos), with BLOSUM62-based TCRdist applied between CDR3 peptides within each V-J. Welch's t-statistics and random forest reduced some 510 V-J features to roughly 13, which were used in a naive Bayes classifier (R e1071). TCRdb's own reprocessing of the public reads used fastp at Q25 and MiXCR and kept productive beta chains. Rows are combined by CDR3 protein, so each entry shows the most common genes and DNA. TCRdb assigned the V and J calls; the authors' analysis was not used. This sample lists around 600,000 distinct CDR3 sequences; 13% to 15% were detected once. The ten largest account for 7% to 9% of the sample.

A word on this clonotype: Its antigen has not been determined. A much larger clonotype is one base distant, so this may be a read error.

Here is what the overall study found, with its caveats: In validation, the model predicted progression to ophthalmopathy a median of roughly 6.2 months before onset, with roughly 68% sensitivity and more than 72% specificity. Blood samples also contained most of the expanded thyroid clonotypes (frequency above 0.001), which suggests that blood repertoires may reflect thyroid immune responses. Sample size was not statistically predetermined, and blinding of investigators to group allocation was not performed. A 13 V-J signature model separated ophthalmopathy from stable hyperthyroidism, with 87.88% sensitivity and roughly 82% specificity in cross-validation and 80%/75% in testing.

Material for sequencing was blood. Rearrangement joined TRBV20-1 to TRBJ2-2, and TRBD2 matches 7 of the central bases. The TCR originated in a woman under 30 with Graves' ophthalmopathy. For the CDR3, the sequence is CSARAPSGNTGELFF. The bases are TGCAGTGCTAGAGCTCCTAGCGGGAACACCGGGGAGCTGTTTTTT.